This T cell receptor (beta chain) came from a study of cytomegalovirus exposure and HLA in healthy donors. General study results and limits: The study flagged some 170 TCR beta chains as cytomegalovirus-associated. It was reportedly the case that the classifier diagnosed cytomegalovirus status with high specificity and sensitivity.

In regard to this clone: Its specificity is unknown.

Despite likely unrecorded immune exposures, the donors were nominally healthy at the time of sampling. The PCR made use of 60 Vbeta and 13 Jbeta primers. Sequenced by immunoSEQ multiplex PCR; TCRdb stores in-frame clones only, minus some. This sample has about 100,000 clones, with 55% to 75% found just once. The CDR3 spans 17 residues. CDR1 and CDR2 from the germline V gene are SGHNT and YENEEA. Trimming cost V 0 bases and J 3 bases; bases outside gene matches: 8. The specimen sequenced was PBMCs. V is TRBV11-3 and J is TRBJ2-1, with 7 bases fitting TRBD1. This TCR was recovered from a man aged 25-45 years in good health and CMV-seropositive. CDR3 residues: CASSLEFSGDSYNEQFF. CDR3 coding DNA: TGTGCCAGCAGCTTAGAATTCTCCGGGGACAGCTACAATGAGCAGTTCTTC. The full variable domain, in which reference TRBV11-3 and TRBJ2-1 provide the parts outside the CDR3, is EAGVVQSPRYKIIEKKQPVAFWCNPISGHNTLYWYLQNLGQGPELLIRYENEEAVDDSQLPKDRFSAERLKGVDSTLKIQPAELGDSAVYLCASSLEFSGDSYNEQFFGPGTRLTVL.